This entry lists 11 T cell receptor beta chains sequenced from one sample in a study of T cells expressing NK-cell markers. TCRdb re-called the 5' RACE reads; every CDR3 protein appears as one record, without DNA. Seen in this sample are around 180,000 distinct CDR3 sequences; the ten most common clones hold 20% to 25%. The sequenced sample consisted of blood T cells: a sorted CD56 or NKG2C T cell subset, CD4+ or CD8+ T cells, or bulk PBMC T cells (not recorded which). The receptors here all came from a man between 18 and 69 years old in good health.

The chain has TRBV5-8 and TRBJ2-7; TCRdb's D call of TRBD1 is untestable without DNA. The CDR3 runs 16 residues. In germline, CDR1 is SGHTS, CDR2 YDEGEE. The CDR3 loop reads CASSAHPGDLSYEQYF.

The chain links TRBV3-1 to TRBJ2-2; TCRdb selects TRBD1, and the lack of DNA leaves this call unchecked. Germline V gene sequence: CDR1 LGHDT, CDR2 YNNKEL (reference sequence). This CDR3 has 19 residues. CDR3: CASSQVTGAWPSNTGELFF.

The chain uses TRBV29-1 and TRBJ1-2; TCRdb proposes TRBD1, but this gene call is untestable without DNA. The CDR3 length is 13 residues. The germline V gene has CDR1 SQVTM and CDR2 ANQGSEA. The chain's CDR3 is CSVEMGPKGGYTF.

This chain uses TRBV15 with TRBJ2-7. Germline-derived CDR1 and CDR2 are LNHNV and YYDKDF (reference sequence). This CDR3 is built from 14 residues. Here the CDR3 reads CATSRDGESYEQYF.

This chain connects TRBV28 to TRBJ2-7; absent DNA, TCRdb's TRBD1 call cannot be checked. Germline CDR1 is MDHEN and CDR2 is SYDVKM. The CDR3 is 13 amino acids. The CDR3 is CASSPSDSYEQYF.

The V gene is TRBV5-1, the J gene TRBJ1-1. The germline V gene has CDR1 SGHRS and CDR2 YFSETQ. The CDR3 totals 12 residues. The CDR3 region is CASSPRGGEAFF.

The CDR3 spells CSARDQGRHTGELFF. This rearrangement joins TRBV20-1 to TRBJ2-2. The germline CDR1 and CDR2 sequences are DFQATT and SNEGSKA (reference sequence). The CDR3 covers 15 residues.

This sequence joins TRBV24-1 and TRBJ1-1; TCRdb returns TRBD1, unconfirmable since there is no DNA. Germline V gives CDR1 KGHDR, CDR2 SFDVKD. This CDR3 is 12 amino acids long. The CDR3 sequence: CATRDLPSAAFF.

The V call is TRBV4-2, the J call TRBJ2-7; TCRdb lists TRBD2, though no DNA is available to test this call. Germline lookup yields CDR1 LGHNA and CDR2 YNFKEQ. This CDR3 comprises 16 residues. The chain's CDR3 is CASSQQTSGGADEQYF.

The chain recombines TRBV4-1 with TRBJ2-1; lacking DNA, the TRBD1 call made by TCRdb goes unchecked. Germline V gene lookup returns CDR1 MGHRA and CDR2 YSYEKL. The CDR3 totals 14 residues. This CDR3 is CASSQEPGPNEQFF.

The rearrangement uses TRBV5-1 and TRBJ1-3. The CDR3 loop spans 13 amino acids. Germline V gives CDR1 SGHRS, CDR2 YFSETQ. CDR3 sequence reads: CASSPGGGNTIYF.